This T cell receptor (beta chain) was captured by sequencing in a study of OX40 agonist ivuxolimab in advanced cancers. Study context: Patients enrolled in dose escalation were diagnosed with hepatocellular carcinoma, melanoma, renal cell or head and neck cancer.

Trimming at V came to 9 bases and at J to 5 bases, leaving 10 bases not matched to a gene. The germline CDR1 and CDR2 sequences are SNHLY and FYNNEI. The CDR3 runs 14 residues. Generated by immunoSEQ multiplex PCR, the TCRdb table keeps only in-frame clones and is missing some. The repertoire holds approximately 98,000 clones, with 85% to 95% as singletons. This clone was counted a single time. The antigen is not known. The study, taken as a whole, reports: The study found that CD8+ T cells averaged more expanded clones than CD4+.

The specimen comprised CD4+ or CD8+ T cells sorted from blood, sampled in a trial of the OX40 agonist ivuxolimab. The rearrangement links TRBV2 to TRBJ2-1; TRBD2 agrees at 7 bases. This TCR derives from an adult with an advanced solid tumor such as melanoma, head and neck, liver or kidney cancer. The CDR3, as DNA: TGTGCCAGTAGTAGCGGGTCGACTAACAATGAGCAGTTCTTC. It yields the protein CASSSGSTNNEQFF.